This T cell receptor beta chain is drawn from a study of blood T cell repertoires in COVID-19. Here immunoSEQ multiplex PCR was the method, and the copy in TCRdb shows in-frame clones only, minus some. The sample has some 100,000 clones, approximately 92% seen once. The V segment lost 4 bases and the J segment 7 bases; nucleotides outside the gene matches: 16. CDR3 length equals 18 residues. Germline-derived CDR1 and CDR2 are LGHDT and YNNKEL (reference sequence). This clone was counted only a few times. The V gene is TRBV3-1 (or the pseudogene TRBV3-2), the J gene TRBJ1-6; 7 bases fit TRBD1. The sequence derives from a woman in her sixties with active COVID-19. Input material: peripheral blood. CDR3 in amino acids: CASSRRGIQGLGNSPLHF. The CDR3 DNA reads TGTGCCAGCAGCCGTCGGGGCATACAGGGGTTGGGGAATTCACCCCTCCACTTT.